This entry describes one T cell receptor beta chain. The ends lost 6 bases at V and 1 base at J; junction bases unmatched: 9. Per the germline V gene, CDR1 is SNHLY and CDR2 is FYNNEI. The CDR3 spans 16 residues. The entry originates in a study of blood T cell repertoires in COVID-19. Clones were sequenced by immunoSEQ multiplex PCR, and TCRdb holds only the in-frame ones, with some missing. The sample holds 150,000 or so clones, approximately 79% seen once. The source of this sequence is a woman aged 50 to 60 who had recovered from COVID-19. The genes are TRBV2 and TRBJ2-3, with 8 bases fitting TRBD2. Material for sequencing was PBMCs or T cells enriched from blood (not recorded which). CDR3 sequence reads: CASSQGGGPGTDTQYF. DNA for the CDR3: TGTGCCAGCAGCCAAGGCGGGGGGCCGGGCACAGATACGCAGTATTTT. Using reference TRBV2 and TRBJ2-3 for the parts outside the CDR3, the full variable domain is EPEVTQTPSHQVTQMGQEVILRCVPISNHLYFYWYRQILGQKVEFLVSFYNNEISEKSEIFDDQFSVERPDGSNFTLKIRSTKLEDSAMYFCASSQGGGPGTDTQYFGPGTRLTVL.